The clone carrying this T cell receptor beta chain showed up many times. These data belong to a study of T cells in Graves' hyperthyroidism and ophthalmopathy. Amplified TCR beta CDR3 regions derived from RNA transcripts. The HTBI primer set drove a first-round RT-PCR of the TCR CDR3. TCRdb used MiXCR to reprocess the multiplex PCR reads, holding one entry per CDR3 protein. The sample consists of fewer than 500,000 distinct CDR3 sequences, around 15% of them appearing once. Trimming cost V 3 bases and J 0 bases, with 11 bases left between them. Germline V gene sequence: CDR1 MDHEN, CDR2 SYDVKM. This CDR3 region has 15 residues.

The chain has TRBV28 and TRBJ1-2; D possibly corresponds to TRBD1 (5 bases). The TCR originated in a man in his late teens or twenties with Graves' ophthalmopathy. Sequencing was carried out using blood. CDR3 nucleotide sequence: TGTGCCAGCAGTTTGCCTCAGGGACCTAACTATGGCTACACCTTC. Protein: CASSLPQGPNYGYTF.